The 4 T cell receptor beta chains below come from one sample, sequenced in a study of T cell responses to AZD1222 COVID-19 vaccine. The data were produced by immunoSEQ multiplex PCR, yet TCRdb's version contains in-frame clones alone and is incomplete. The repertoire holds 94,000 or so clones, about 90% seen once, with 20% to 30% in the top ten. Sequencing used peripheral blood, obtained on day 0 of AZD1222 vaccination. The receptors originated from an adult in good health.

This clone was recorded only once. The V and J genes are TRBV7-9 and TRBJ2-3, with 15 bases identical to TRBD2. The CDR3 contains 16 residues. Trimming removed 5 bases from V and 3 bases from J; junction bases left unmatched: 3. Germline loops: CDR1 SEHNR, CDR2 FQNEAQ (reference sequence). The chain's CDR3 is CASSTGTSGRTDTQYF. In nucleotides, the CDR3 is TGTGCCAGCAGCACGGGGACTAGCGGGAGGACAGATACGCAGTATTTT.

The gene calls are TRBV19 and TRBJ1-2, with TRBD1 as a possible D gene (5 bases). The germline V gene has CDR1 LNHDA and CDR2 SQIVND (reference sequence). The CDR3 covers 13 residues. Trimming removed 6 bases from V and 2 bases from J, with 10 bases in between. CDR3 sequence: CASSQGWNYGYTF. The CDR3 region has the DNA TGTGCCAGTAGCCAGGGTTGGAACTATGGCTACACCTTC. Combining the CDR3 with reference TRBV19 and TRBJ1-2 gives the whole variable domain DGGITQSPKYLFRKEGQNVTLSCEQNLNHDAMYWYRQDPGQGLRLIYYSQIVNDFQKGDIAEGYSVSREKKESFPLTVTSAQKNPTAFYLCASSQGWNYGYTFGSGTRLTVV.

The chain links TRBV4-1 to TRBJ2-7, with 11 positions matching TRBD2. This CDR3 contains 16 residues. From germline, CDR1 is MGHRA and CDR2 YSYEKL. V gave up 3 bases and J gave up 3 bases; unmatched junction bases: 7. The CDR3 spells CASSQVTSGTIYEQYF. In DNA, the CDR3 is TGCGCCAGCAGCCAGGTGACTAGCGGGACGATCTACGAGCAGTACTTC.

The rearrangement links TRBV30 to TRBJ2-1; 12 nucleotides agree with TRBD2. This CDR3 has 13 residues. The germline CDR1 and CDR2 sequences are GTSNPN and SVGIG (reference sequence). CDR3 sequence: CAASSGRADEQFF. The CDR3 bases are TGTGCTGCATCTAGCGGGAGGGCTGATGAGCAGTTCTTC.